This entry lists 12 T cell receptor beta chains sequenced from one sample in a study of blood T cell repertoires in COVID-19. Profiling relied on immunoSEQ multiplex PCR, and the TCRdb table lists in-frame clones only, not all of them. Of approximately 300,000 clones listed, roughly 87% are singletons. Source material: peripheral blood. These receptor sequences come from a man aged 50 or older with active or convalescent COVID-19.

This chain joins TRBV5-1 and TRBJ2-1, with 7 nucleotides matching TRBD2. The V gene's germline CDR1 is SGHRS and CDR2 YFSETQ. V dropped 3 bases and J dropped 1; count of bases not matched to a gene: 7. The CDR3 sequence is 16 residues long. CDR3 bases: TGCGCCAGCAGCTCGGGACTATTGACATCCTACAATGAGCAGTTCTTC. Protein sequence: CASSSGLLTSYNEQFF.

The gene calls are TRBV12-3 or TRBV12-4 and TRBJ2-1, with a tentative D call TRBD2 (5 bases). V gave up 5 bases and J gave up 7 bases, with 12 bases separating them. CDR3 size: 13 residues. CDR3 DNA sequence: TGTGCCAGCAGTCCCTTAGCGTGGAATGAGCAGTTCTTC. Translation gives CASSPLAWNEQFF.

The V gene is TRBV28, the J gene TRBJ1-2; no clear D. Trimming shortened V by 6 bases and J by 8 bases, and 16 bases separated the two germline ends. This CDR3 has 13 residues. Germline V gives CDR1 MDHEN, CDR2 SYDVKM. This CDR3 is CASRKTRAGGYTF. The CDR3, as DNA: TGTGCCAGCAGAAAGACAAGGGCGGGGGGCTACACCTTC.

The chain recombines TRBV5-8 with TRBJ2-2, with 7 bases fitting TRBD1. The CDR3 is 14 residues long. Germline trimming cut 0 bases from V and 5 bases from J; bases unmatched to any gene: 1. Germline CDR1 reads SGHTS; CDR2 reads YDEGEE. The CDR3 reads CASSLEGATGELFF. CDR3 nucleotides: TGTGCCAGCAGCTTGGAGGGGGCGACCGGGGAGCTGTTTTTT.

A remark on this clone: Other DNA sequences within the sample encode an identical CDR3. The V gene is TRBV15, the J gene TRBJ2-5; D ambiguous. This CDR3 is built from 14 residues. Germline V gives CDR1 LNHNV, CDR2 YYDKDF (reference sequence). Trimming removed 1 base from V and 1 base from J, with 7 bases in between. The CDR3 sequence is CATSRGGSQETQYF. As DNA, the CDR3 is TGTGCCACCAGCAGAGGCGGCAGCCAAGAGACCCAGTACTTC.

The chain carries TRBV7-2 and TRBJ2-7; maybe TRBD2 (7 bases). This CDR3 comprises 15 residues. Looked up from germline, CDR1 is SGHTA and CDR2 is FQGNSA. With 1 base removed from V and 4 bases from J, the gap between germline ends came to 14 bases. The CDR3 loop is CASSLVRGAEYEQYF. The CDR3 nucleotides read TGTGCCAGCAGCTTAGTTCGGGGGGCAGAGTACGAGCAGTACTTC.

This clone occurred once. J is TRBJ2-1 and V is TRBV7-3, with TRBD1 identical over 10 bases. CDR3 size: 17 residues. V trimming: 4 bases; J trimming: 4 bases; junction bases outside the gene matches: 10. Germline lookup yields CDR1 SGHTA and CDR2 FQGTGA. The CDR3 is CASSSTTGTGVYNEQFF. The CDR3 DNA reads as TGTGCCAGCAGCTCCACTACCGGGACAGGGGTTTACAATGAGCAGTTCTTC.

The chain uses TRBV27 and TRBJ2-3; TRBD1 aligns across 9 bases. The length of the CDR3 is 14 residues. V was clipped by 5 bases and J by 2 bases; unmatched bases: 2. Germline V gives CDR1 MNHEY, CDR2 SMNVEV (reference sequence). The CDR3: CASSRDRATDTQYF. The CDR3 DNA reads as TGTGCCAGCAGTCGGGACAGGGCCACAGATACGCAGTATTTT.

This rearrangement joins TRBV7-9 to TRBJ2-7; the match to TRBD2 covers 12 bases. This CDR3 spans 15 amino acids. The V and J ends lost 5 bases and 1 base, in that order; junction bases with no gene match: 3. Germline V gene data show CDR1 as SEHNR and CDR2 as FQNEAQ (reference sequence). The CDR3 DNA reads as TGTGCCAGCAGCACCGGACTAGCGGGGTCCTACGAGCAGTACTTC. Protein product: CASSTGLAGSYEQYF.

The chain uses TRBV30 and TRBJ2-1; TRBD2 matches 7 bases. J was trimmed by 12 bases and V by 5 bases; bases with no gene match: 7. CDR1 is GTSNPN and CDR2 is SVGIG in the germline V gene (reference sequence). The CDR3 runs 11 residues. The CDR3 region has the DNA TGTGCCTGGTCCCCAGGGAGGGGGCAGTTCTTC. It specifies CAWSPGRGQFF.

The chain uses TRBV18 and TRBJ2-3; the match to TRBD1 covers 12 bases. V shed 2 bases, J shed 4 bases, and the junction held 1 base outside the gene matches. In germline, CDR1 is KGHSH, CDR2 LQKENI. This CDR3 region has 15 residues. CDR3 region: CASSPGTGGADTQYF. The CDR3, as DNA: TGTGCCAGCTCACCAGGGACAGGGGGCGCAGATACGCAGTATTTT. The whole variable domain, remainder taken from reference TRBV18 and TRBJ2-3, is NAGVMQNPRHLVRRRGQEARLRCSPMKGHSHVYWYRQLPEEGLKFMVYLQKENIIDESGMPKERFSAEFPKEGPSILRIQQVVRGDSAAYFCASSPGTGGADTQYFGPGTRLTVL.

The genes are TRBV12-3 or TRBV12-4 and TRBJ2-3; tentatively, D is TRBD1 (5 bases). Trimming took 6 bases from V and 10 from J, leaving 14 bases between them. The CDR3 runs to 12 residues. The CDR3 is CASSPTAPPQYF. DNA for the CDR3: TGTGCCAGCAGCCCGACAGCCCCCCCGCAGTATTTT.